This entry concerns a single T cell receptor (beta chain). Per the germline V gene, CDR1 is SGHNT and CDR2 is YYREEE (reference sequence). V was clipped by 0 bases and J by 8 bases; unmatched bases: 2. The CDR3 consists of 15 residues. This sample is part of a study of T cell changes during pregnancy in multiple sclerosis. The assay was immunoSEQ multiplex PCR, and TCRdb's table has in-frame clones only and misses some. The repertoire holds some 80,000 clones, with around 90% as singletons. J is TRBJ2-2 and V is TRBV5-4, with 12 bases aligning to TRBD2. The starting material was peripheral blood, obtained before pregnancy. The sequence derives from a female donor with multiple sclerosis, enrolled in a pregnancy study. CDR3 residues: CASSLGLAGAGELFF. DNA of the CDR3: TGTGCCAGCAGCTTGGGACTAGCGGGAGCAGGGGAGCTGTTTTTT.